The 15 T cell receptor beta chains reported below all come from one sample, sequenced in a study of cytomegalovirus exposure and HLA in healthy donors. The PCR used 60 Vbeta and 13 Jbeta primers. Sequencing used immunoSEQ multiplex PCR; TCRdb keeps in-frame clones, though not all of them. Of around 210,000 clones in the sample, around four fifths were seen once. The sample comprised PBMCs. Every receptor here comes from a boy aged 5-17 years in good health and CMV-seronegative.

This chain joins TRBV5-1 and TRBJ2-2; TRBD2 matches at 9 bases. V was pared by 4 bases and J by 7 bases, with 11 bases of the junction left unmatched. CDR3 size: 16 residues. Germline assignment: CDR1 SGHRS and CDR2 YFSETQ. CDR3 loop: CASSPHETSGVGELFF. CDR3 bases: TGCGCCAGCAGCCCGCACGAGACTAGCGGAGTCGGGGAGCTGTTTTTT.

The gene calls are TRBV27 and TRBJ2-5; the match to TRBD2 covers 9 bases. The CDR3 length is 15 residues. Trimming cost V 3 bases and J 4 bases; bases outside gene matches: 6. Germline V gene sequence: CDR1 MNHEY, CDR2 SMNVEV (reference sequence). Here the CDR3 DNA reads TGTGCCAGCAGTTTTTTTCCAGCGGGAGGAGAGACCCAGTACTTC. This sequence encodes CASSFFPAGGETQYF.

This clone has more than one count but fewer than ten. The V call is TRBV5-4, the J call TRBJ2-1, with D perhaps TRBD2 (5 bases). The CDR3 spans 15 residues. The V gene's germline CDR1 is SGHNT and CDR2 YYREEE (reference sequence). The V end lost 4 bases, the J end lost 1 base, and 12 bases lay between the germline ends. The CDR3 DNA reads as TGTGCCAGCAGCCTTAGCGTTGCTTCCTACAATGAGCAGTTCTTC. Protein sequence: CASSLSVASYNEQFF.

V and J are TRBV13 and TRBJ1-3; D call uncertain. The length of the CDR3 is 15 residues. The V end was cut by 1 base, the J end by 2 bases, with 9 bases between. Per the germline V gene, CDR1 is PRHDT and CDR2 is FYEKMQ (reference sequence). CDR3 DNA sequence: TGTGCCAGCAGCTTAGATCCAGTCCCTGGAAACACCATATATTTT. This sequence encodes CASSLDPVPGNTIYF.

The chain combines TRBV15 with TRBJ2-7, with 11 bases aligning to TRBD2. Germline values: CDR1 LNHNV, CDR2 YYDKDF (reference sequence). This CDR3 contains 15 residues. V lost 0 bases, J lost 4 bases, and 2 bases stayed unmatched. CDR3 amino acids: CATSRDGTSGYEQYF. DNA of the CDR3: TGTGCCACCAGCAGAGATGGGACTAGCGGATACGAGCAGTACTTC. Complete variable domain (other parts from reference TRBV15 and TRBJ2-7): DAMVIQNPRYQVTQFGKPVTLSCSQTLNHNVMYWYQQKSSQAPKLLFHYYDKDFNNEADTPDNFQSRRPNTSFCFLDIRSPGLGDTAMYLCATSRDGTSGYEQYFGPGTRLTVT.

The chain links TRBV7-8 to TRBJ2-7; D call uncertain. The V end lost 1 base, the J end lost 1 base, and 14 bases lay between the germline ends. The V gene's germline CDR1 is SGHVS and CDR2 FQNEAQ. The CDR3 extends over 16 amino acids. The CDR3 nucleotides are TGTGCCAGCAGCTTAGTCTTGGCAGGAACTTCCTACGAGCAGTACTTC. It is translated as CASSLVLAGTSYEQYF. Filled out from reference TRBV7-8 and TRBJ2-7, the complete variable domain reads GAGVSQSPRYKVAKRGQDVALRCDPISGHVSLFWYQQALGQGPEFLTYFQNEAQLDKSGLPSDRFFAERPEGSVSTLKIQRTQQEDSAVYLCASSLVLAGTSYEQYFGPGTRLTVT.

The chain carries TRBV5-1 and TRBJ1-1; D may be TRBD1 (6 bases). The CDR3 has 15 amino acids. The V gene lost 3 bases and the J gene lost 5 bases, with 17 bases spanning the gap. Germline values: CDR1 SGHRS, CDR2 YFSETQ. The CDR3 sequence: CASSSGGHRGTEAFF. The CDR3 DNA is TGCGCCAGCAGCTCCGGGGGGCATAGAGGGACTGAAGCTTTCTTT.

The genes are TRBV5-8 and TRBJ2-3, with TRBD1 as a possible D gene (7 bases). The CDR3 loop spans 13 amino acids. V was cut by 2 bases and J by 8 bases, with 12 bases left in between. Germline V lookup: CDR1 SGHTS, CDR2 YDEGEE. The CDR3 DNA reads as TGTGCCAGCAGCTTCAGGGGGGCCGGTACGCAGTATTTT. It specifies CASSFRGAGTQYF.

The rearrangement links TRBV5-8 to TRBJ2-5; TRBD1 matches at 10 bases. V lost 4 bases, J lost 5 bases, and 5 bases stayed unmatched. Per the germline V gene, CDR1 is SGHTS and CDR2 is YDEGEE. CDR3 size: 14 residues. CDR3 region: CASSQGQGRETQYF. In DNA form, the CDR3 reads TGTGCCAGCAGCCAGGGACAGGGGAGGGAGACCCAGTACTTC.

The chain carries TRBV7-9 and TRBJ1-2; the D gene is possibly TRBD1 (5 bases). CDR1 is SEHNR and CDR2 is FQNEAQ in the germline V gene (reference sequence). The ends were cut back, 5 bases at V and 8 bases at J, with 21 bases in the middle. The CDR3 loop spans 15 amino acids. CDR3: CASSRGWGDAKGYTF. CDR3 DNA sequence: TGTGCCAGCAGCCGGGGTTGGGGGGACGCAAAGGGCTACACCTTC.

The chain is built from TRBV6-1 and TRBJ1-1, with a tentative D call TRBD1 (5 bases). There are 12 residues in the CDR3. Germline values: CDR1 MNHNS, CDR2 SASEGT. V lost 4 bases, J lost 6 bases, and 9 bases lay in between. The CDR3 coding sequence is TGTGCCAGCAGTGTCCCAGGGCCTGAAGCTTTCTTT. Translation gives CASSVPGPEAFF.

This clone was seen a few times. The chain is built from TRBV7-9 and TRBJ1-1, with D unresolved. Germline V gene sequence: CDR1 SEHNR, CDR2 FQNEAQ (reference sequence). Trimming shortened V by 5 bases and J by 0 bases, and 7 bases separated the two germline ends. This CDR3 spans 13 amino acids. For the CDR3, the DNA is TGTGCCAGCAGCGCGCTTATGAACACTGAAGCTTTCTTT. It yields the protein CASSALMNTEAFF.

The chain uses TRBV2 and TRBJ1-5; unclear D gene. This CDR3 region has 14 residues. V lost 4 bases, J lost 7 bases, and 14 bases lay in between. The V gene's germline CDR1 is SNHLY and CDR2 FYNNEI. As DNA, the CDR3 is TGTGCCAGCAGTGGAGGGATGGTAGAACAGCCCCAGCATTTT. Translation gives CASSGGMVEQPQHF.

The chain joins TRBV5-1 to TRBJ2-1; TRBD2 aligns across 8 bases. The CDR3 runs 17 residues. The germline gives CDR1 SGHRS, CDR2 YFSETQ. Trimming at V came to 2 bases and at J to 8 bases, leaving 15 bases not matched to a gene. The CDR3 region has the DNA TGCGCCAGCAGCTTCTCGACACAAAGCGGGAGTATCGATGAGCAGTTCTTC. This encodes CASSFSTQSGSIDEQFF.

J is TRBJ1-4 and V is TRBV6-5; 7 bases line up with TRBD1. V lost 6 bases, J lost 2 bases, and 3 bases stayed unmatched. In germline, CDR1 is MNHEY, CDR2 SVGAGI. The CDR3 loop spans 14 amino acids. The CDR3 DNA reads TGTGCCAGCAGCAGAGGGGGCACTAATGAAAAACTGTTTTTT. Translation gives CASSRGGTNEKLFF.